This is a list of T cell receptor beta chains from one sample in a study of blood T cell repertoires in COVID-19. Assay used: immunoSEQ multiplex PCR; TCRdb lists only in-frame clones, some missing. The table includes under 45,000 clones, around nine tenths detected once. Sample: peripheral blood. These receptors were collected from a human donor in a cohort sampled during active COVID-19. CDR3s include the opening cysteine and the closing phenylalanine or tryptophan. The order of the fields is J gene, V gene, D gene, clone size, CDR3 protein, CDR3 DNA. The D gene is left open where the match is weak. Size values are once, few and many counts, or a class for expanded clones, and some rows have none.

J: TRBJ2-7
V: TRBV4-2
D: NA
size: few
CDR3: CASSPGGEPSYEQYF
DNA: TGTGCCAGCAGCCCCGGGGGAGAACCCTCCTACGAGCAGTACTTC

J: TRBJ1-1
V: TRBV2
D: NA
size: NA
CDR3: CASSPRRQLEAFF
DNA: TGTGCCAGCAGTCCCCGGCGACAGCTTGAAGCTTTCTTT

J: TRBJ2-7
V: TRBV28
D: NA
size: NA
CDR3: CASSLLGGSYEQYF
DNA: TGTGCCAGCAGTTTATTAGGAGGTTCCTACGAGCAGTACTTC

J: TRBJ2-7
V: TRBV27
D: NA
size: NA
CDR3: CASSSPGQLSSYEQYF
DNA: TGTGCCAGCAGTTCCCCCGGACAGCTGAGCTCCTACGAGCAGTACTTC

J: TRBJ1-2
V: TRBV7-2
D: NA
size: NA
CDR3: CASSSEGSPRGYTF
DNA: TGTGCCAGCAGCTCCGAGGGCTCCCCGCGGGGCTACACCTTC

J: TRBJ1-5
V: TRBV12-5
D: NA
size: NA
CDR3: CASAVSDKAFSNQPQHF
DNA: TGTGCTAGTGCCGTGTCGGACAAGGCTTTTAGCAATCAGCCCCAGCATTTT

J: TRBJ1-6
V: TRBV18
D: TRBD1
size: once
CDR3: CASSRETGIRSPLHF
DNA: TGTGCCAGCTCCCGGGAGACAGGGATCCGCTCACCCCTCCACTTT

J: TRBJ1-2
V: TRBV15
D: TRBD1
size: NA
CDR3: CATSRELTGTSRF
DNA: TGTGCCACCAGCAGAGAATTGACAGGGACTTCTCGTTTC

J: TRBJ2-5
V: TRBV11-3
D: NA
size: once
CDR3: CASSSGRLGTQYF
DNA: TGTGCCAGCAGCTCTGGCAGGTTAGGGACCCAGTACTTC

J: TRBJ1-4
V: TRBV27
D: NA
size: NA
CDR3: CASSLAGATNEKLFF
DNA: TGTGCCAGCAGTTTAGCAGGGGCCACTAATGAAAAACTGTTTTTT

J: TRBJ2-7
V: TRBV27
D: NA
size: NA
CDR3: CASSPQGDEQYF
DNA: TGTGCCAGCAGCCCGCAGGGTGACGAGCAGTACTTC